This T cell receptor (beta chain) came from a study of shared clonotypes between healthy human individuals. Profiled with immunoSEQ multiplex PCR; TCRdb holds only in-frame clones, not every one. The sample holds roughly 2 million clones, roughly 94% seen once. The CDR3 contains 14 residues. V lost 5 bases, J lost 3 bases, and 11 bases lay in between. Looked up from germline, CDR1 is MDHEN and CDR2 is SYDVKM. This clonotype originated in a man younger than 30 in good health. The sequencing sample was made of naive CD4+ T cells sorted from blood. Subset noted: CD45RA+ positively selected. This rearrangement joins TRBV28 to TRBJ2-4; unclear D gene. The CDR3 sequence is CASSSRAYKNIQYF. In DNA form, the CDR3 reads TGTGCCAGCAGTAGCCGAGCGTACAAAAACATTCAGTACTTC.